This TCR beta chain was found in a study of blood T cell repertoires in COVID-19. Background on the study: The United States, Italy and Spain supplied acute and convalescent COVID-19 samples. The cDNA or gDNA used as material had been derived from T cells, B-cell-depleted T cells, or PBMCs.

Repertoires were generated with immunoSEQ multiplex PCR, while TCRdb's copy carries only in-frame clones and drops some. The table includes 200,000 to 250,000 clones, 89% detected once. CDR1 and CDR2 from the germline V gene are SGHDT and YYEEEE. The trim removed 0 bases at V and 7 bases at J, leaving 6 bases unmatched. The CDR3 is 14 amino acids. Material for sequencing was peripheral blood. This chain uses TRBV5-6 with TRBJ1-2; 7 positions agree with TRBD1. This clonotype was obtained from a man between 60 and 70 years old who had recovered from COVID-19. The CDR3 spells CASSLGKGAFGYTF. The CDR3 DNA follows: TGTGCCAGCAGCTTGGGTAAGGGGGCGTTTGGCTACACCTTC.